This is a list of T cell receptor beta chains from one sample in a study of T-cell reconstitution after alpha-beta-depleted transplantation in children. TCRdb reprocessed the PCR reads via MiXCR and lists one record per CDR3 protein. The repertoire holds 200,000 to 250,000 distinct CDR3 sequences, with 7.5% to 9.5% as singletons. Sequences were derived from PBMCs, mostly from graft donor cells, sampled 360 days after TCRalphabeta/CD19-depleted stem cell transplant. Receptors were obtained from a male patient aged 2 to 10 who had a stem cell transplant for acute myeloid leukemia, so the T cells may come from the graft donor. The CDR3 runs from the conserved cysteine through the conserved F or W. D genes are given only for firm matches.

TRBV7-8,TRBJ2-5,.,CASSWTQETQYF
TRBV20-1,TRBJ2-5,.,CSASLRRQETQYF
TRBV11-1,TRBJ2-6,TRBD2,CASSLSPSGRSAGANVLTF
TRBV7-2,TRBJ2-5,.,CASSLALLVETQYF
TRBV5-6,TRBJ2-3,.,CASSFGDRTDTQYF
TRBV6-1,TRBJ2-3,.,CAISEAIGRAGATDTQYF
TRBV7-9,TRBJ2-3,.,CASSLFGSRSTDTQYF
TRBV29-1,TRBJ2-1,.,CSVAKLASQTYNEQFF
TRBV12-3/TRBV12-4,TRBJ2-7,TRBD2,CASSFDGRSSYEQYF
TRBV24-1,TRBJ2-1,.,CATSDSRGPAYNEQFF
TRBV12-3/TRBV12-4,TRBJ1-1,.,CASRGDEAFF
TRBV7-2,TRBJ2-1,.,CASSLQGRVDEQFF
TRBV10-3,TRBJ2-7,TRBD2,CAISGGLAASGQYF
TRBV7-2,TRBJ2-1,.,CASNALGLPTYNEQFF
TRBV12-3/TRBV12-4,TRBJ1-5,.,CASSLGDRHLSPQHF
TRBV12-3/TRBV12-4,TRBJ2-4,.,CASSEGFKNIQYF
TRBV29-1,TRBJ1-2,.,CSVRVGYGYTF
TRBV29-1,TRBJ1-2,.,CSVEGTVRGYTF
TRBV5-1,TRBJ2-1,.,CASSLGQWVNEQFF
TRBV11-1,TRBJ2-7,.,CASSLRSGPLWEQYF
TRBV29-1,TRBJ2-2,TRBD1,CSAIPDRSTGELFF
TRBV5-6,TRBJ1-5,.,CASSLKGSNQPQHF
TRBV12-3/TRBV12-4,TRBJ1-5,.,CASSKGIQPQHF
TRBV12-3/TRBV12-4,TRBJ2-2,.,CASTSSGTGELFF
TRBV5-1,TRBJ2-7,.,CASSGGIPYEQYF
TRBV20-1,TRBJ2-3,.,CSARRTDTQYF
TRBV7-9,TRBJ2-1,.,CATAQGYNEQFF
TRBV20-1,TRBJ1-6,TRBD1,CSAAGRGTAPNSPLHF
TRBV6-5,TRBJ1-3,.,CASSYGPGGSGNTIYF
TRBV12-3/TRBV12-4,TRBJ2-2,.,CASSISSGNTGELFF
TRBV5-1,TRBJ1-1,.,CASSLGPGADTEAFF
TRBV7-9,TRBJ2-7,.,CASSPNRWGDTLYEQYF
TRBV20-1,TRBJ2-4,.,CSARDDSGQRIQYF
TRBV29-1,TRBJ2-5,.,CSVEGIQETQYF
TRBV7-9,TRBJ2-3,.,CASSVLGRTGNTDTQYF
TRBV15,TRBJ2-4,.,CAAREGAKNIQYF
TRBV3-1,TRBJ2-1,TRBD2,CASSSAGTSGVNEQFF
TRBV7-2,TRBJ1-4,TRBD1,CASSSQGAGVTNEKLFF
TRBV5-1,TRBJ2-4,.,CASSQGGTSVGDKNIQYF
TRBV5-1,TRBJ1-4,.,CASSSQGFGGQRGEKLFF
TRBV11-2,TRBJ2-5,.,CASRNTGSRTETQYF
TRBV19,TRBJ2-1,.,CASSPWTLYNEQFF
TRBV7-8,TRBJ2-1,TRBD1,CASSKDRGQGQFF
TRBV7-9,TRBJ1-5,.,CASSPQGLDQPQHF
TRBV12-3/TRBV12-4,TRBJ2-1,TRBD1,CASSVHRGPNNEQFF
TRBV7-2,TRBJ2-7,.,CASSSRRQCSYEQYF
TRBV6-2/TRBV6-3,TRBJ2-1,.,CASVGFSYNEQFF
TRBV20-1,TRBJ2-5,.,CSASDGGRKETQYF
TRBV4-3,TRBJ2-2,.,CASSQVSGGEGGTGELFF
TRBV24-1,TRBJ2-1,TRBD1,CATSDPGGRDRGYNEQFF
TRBV9,TRBJ2-2,.,CASSVGAANTGELFF
TRBV24-1,TRBJ2-1,TRBD1,CATSDPVPGQAGDEQFF
TRBV4-1,TRBJ1-6,.,CASSQDSNSPLHF
TRBV14,TRBJ2-2,.,CASKGSWSNTGELFF